The rows below give T cell receptor beta chains drawn from one sample of a study of T cells in Graves' hyperthyroidism and ophthalmopathy. MiXCR, applied by TCRdb to the multiplex PCR reads, yields one record per CDR3 protein. Here the sample spans hundreds of thousands of distinct CDR3 sequences, about 15% being singletons. Sequencing was carried out using blood. These receptors all come from a woman aged 35 to 49 with Graves' ophthalmopathy. CDR3s include the opening cysteine and the closing phenylalanine or tryptophan. A D gene is named only where the DNA matches it firmly. The size field is filled for only some rows; it gives once, few, many or a size class.

size | J | length | D | V | DNA | CDR3
many | TRBJ1-5 | 15 | TRBD1 | TRBV28 | TGTGCCAGCAGCACCGGACAGGGGGCTAGTCAGCCCCAGCATTTT | CASSTGQGASQPQHF
NA | TRBJ1-1 | 14 | NA | TRBV4-1 | TGCGCCAGCAGCCAAGTTCCGGGGGAAGCGTGGGCTTTCTTT | CASSQVPGEAWAFF
many | TRBJ1-1 | 11 | TRBD1 | TRBV29-1 | TGCAGCGTTACCCAGGGGGCTGAAGCTTTCTTT | CSVTQGAEAFF
many | TRBJ2-7 | 12 | TRBD1 | TRBV29-1 | TGCAGCGTAGTGGACAGGGGGAGGGAGCAGTACTTC | CSVVDRGREQYF
many | TRBJ2-2 | 12 | NA | TRBV4-2 | TGTGCCAGCAGCCGACCGCCCGGGGAGCTGTTTTTT | CASSRPPGELFF
NA | TRBJ2-7 | 19 | TRBD2 | TRBV4-2 | TGTGCCAGCAGCCAAGATTTCGGGGGGGGTAGGGGACCCGCCTACGAGCAGTACTTC | CASSQDFGGGRGPAYEQYF
many | TRBJ2-2 | 14 | TRBD2 | TRBV28 | TGTGCCATAACGACTAGCGGGAGGGACGGGGAGCTGTTTTTT | CAITTSGRDGELFF
NA | TRBJ2-7 | 15 | TRBD1 | TRBV28 | TGTGCCAGCAGCCCAAGGACAGGGCGCCGGTACGAGCAGTACTTC | CASSPRTGRRYEQYF
many | TRBJ2-2 | 15 | NA | TRBV7-9 | TGTGCCAGCAGGGGTAGGACCCCTGGACCCGGGGAGCTGTTTTTT | CASRGRTPGPGELFF
NA | TRBJ2-7 | 19 | NA | TRBV11-1 | TGTGCCAGCAGCTTAGTCCCCATTAGCGGAGTCGGGCATAGCTACGAGCAGTACTTC | CASSLVPISGVGHSYEQYF
few | TRBJ2-2 | 14 | NA | TRBV28 | TGTGCCAGCAGTTTACAGGGTTATCCCGGGGAGCTGTTTTTT | CASSLQGYPGELFF
many | TRBJ2-7 | 15 | TRBD2 | TRBV27 | TGTGCCAGCACGTCTGCGGGAGACTTAGTCTCCGAGCAGTACTTC | CASTSAGDLVSEQYF
few | TRBJ2-7 | 15 | TRBD1 | TRBV19 | TGTGCCAGTAGTATTTTTTCAGGGGGCGCGGATGAGCAGTACTTC | CASSIFSGGADEQYF
NA | TRBJ2-7 | 14 | NA | TRBV19 | TGTGCCAGTAGTCCGGACCGTCGGACCTACGAGCAGTACTTC | CASSPDRRTYEQYF
many | TRBJ2-3 | 13 | NA | TRBV5-1 | TGCGCCAGCAGCTTCTGGGGCCCAGATACGCAGTATTTT | CASSFWGPDTQYF
NA | TRBJ1-2 | 14 | TRBD1 | TRBV18 | TGTGCCAGCTCACCAGACAGGGGGCGTTTTGGCTACACCTTC | CASSPDRGRFGYTF
many | TRBJ2-7 | 13 | NA | TRBV12-3/TRBV12-4 | TGTGCCAGCAGCCAACGGGCTTCCTTCGAGCAGTACTTC | CASSQRASFEQYF
many | TRBJ2-5 | 13 | NA | TRBV11-2 | TGTGCCAGCAGCTTCGGAGGGTCAGAGACCCAGTACTTC | CASSFGGSETQYF
many | TRBJ1-2 | 14 | TRBD1 | TRBV6-1 | TGTGCCAGCACCCGGACAGGTCTCAACTATGGCTACACCTTC | CASTRTGLNYGYTF
many | TRBJ1-2 | 15 | TRBD1 | TRBV10-3 | TGTGCCATCAGTGGACAGGGGGTGACGAACTATGGCTACACCTTC | CAISGQGVTNYGYTF
NA | TRBJ2-1 | 18 | TRBD2 | TRBV11-2 | TGTGCCAGCAGCTTAGAGGGAGGGACGTGGGGCAGAAACAATGAGCAGTTCTTC | CASSLEGGTWGRNNEQFF
NA | TRBJ2-5 | 16 | NA | TRBV12-3/TRBV12-4 | TGTGCCAGCAGTTTAGGAGTTTCACGACCACAAGAGACCCAGTACTTC | CASSLGVSRPQETQYF
many | TRBJ2-2 | 14 | NA | TRBV27 | TGTGCCAGCAGCCCCCCAAGTAACGGAGGGGAGCTGTTTTTT | CASSPPSNGGELFF